The entry below describes one T cell receptor (beta chain). Antigen specificity is unknown. Using immunoSEQ multiplex PCR, the repertoire was profiled, and TCRdb retains in-frame clones only, with some absent. The table lists roughly 2.5 million clones, around 90% of them singletons. Naive CD4+ cells were CD45RA-selected; the remaining cells were memory. The source of the sample is a study of shared clonotypes between healthy human individuals. Looked up from germline, CDR1 is KGHSH and CDR2 is LQKENI. Trimming removed 3 bases at V and 0 bases at J, with 7 bases between. The CDR3 covers 14 residues. General study results and limits: A few donors held 4.5% to 5% of naive CD4 clonotypes in common. Clonotypes not shared had lower generation probabilities than those common to all four donors.

The sequence was obtained from a man younger than 35 in good health. The sequenced sample consisted of naive CD4+ T cells sorted from blood. This sample's subset: CD45RA+ positively selected. V is TRBV18 and J is TRBJ2-3; no clear D gene. This CDR3 reads CASSPNYSTDTQYF. In DNA form, the CDR3 reads TGTGCCAGCTCACCCAACTACAGCACAGATACGCAGTATTTT.